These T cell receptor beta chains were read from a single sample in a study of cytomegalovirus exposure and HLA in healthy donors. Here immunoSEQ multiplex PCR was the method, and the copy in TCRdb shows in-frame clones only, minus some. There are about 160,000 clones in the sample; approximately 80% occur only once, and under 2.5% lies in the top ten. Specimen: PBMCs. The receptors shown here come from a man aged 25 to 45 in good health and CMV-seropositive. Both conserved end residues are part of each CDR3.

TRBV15	CATSRDRGSNQPQHF
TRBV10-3	CAISDPSGPGTDTQYF
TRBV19	CASSLRYREASTDTQYF
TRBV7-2	CASSLYRGAGYGYTF
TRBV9	CASSRRGRTSRDNEQFF
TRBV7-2	CASSFSAGRNTEAFF
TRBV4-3	CASSQEGLAPSYEQYF
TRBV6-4	CASSEFKGAYEQYF
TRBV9	CASSEGTSGYEQYF
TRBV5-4	CASSLAGGRYNEQFF
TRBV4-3	CASSQASGTGVEQFF
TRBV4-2	CASSQQTRRQETQYF
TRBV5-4	CASSKGGDTEAFF
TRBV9	CASSPLAGGRGDTQYF
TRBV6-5	CASSYMEKLFF
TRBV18	CASSPQGADTQYF
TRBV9	CASSHLGAREQYF
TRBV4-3	CASSQETASYNSPLHF
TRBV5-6	CASSLGGTGNTIYF
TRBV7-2	CASSLGGDQPQHF
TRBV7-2	CASSLRQAGTDTQYF
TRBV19	CASSDGQGWAQPQHF
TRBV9	CASSADGSSYEQYF
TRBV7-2	CASSIPHQYSGGPDTQYF
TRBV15	CATSSQEGDTQYF
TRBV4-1	CASSQAAVGGNYEQYF
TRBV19	CASSLLGTGGNQPQHF
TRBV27	CASSLSEGAPNYGYTF
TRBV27	CASSPRGRSNYGYTF
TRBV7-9	CASSFPSGDTDTQYF
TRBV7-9	CASGRTVYGYTF
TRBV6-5	CASSQGHRGFYEQYF
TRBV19	CASSSGAGLYEQYF
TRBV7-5	CARSLAVLSLGSYEQYF
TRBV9	CASSVDVASYGYTF
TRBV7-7	CASSTGTGGSYEQYF
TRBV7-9	CASSLRGPNTEAFF
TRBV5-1	CASSSVGGGVTEAFF
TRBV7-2	CASSLGTSGGYEQYF
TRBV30	CAWSVKDTGEHEQYF
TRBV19	CASKRETTDGELFF
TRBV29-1	CSVEEGQGQPQHF